This TCR beta chain came from a study of cytomegalovirus exposure and HLA in healthy donors. The PCR used 60 Vbeta and 13 Jbeta primers. Measured with immunoSEQ multiplex PCR; TCRdb has only the in-frame clones, and not every one. The table shows roughly 120,000 clones, with less than 80% occurring only once. The CDR3 length is 15 residues. The clonotype was recovered from a middle-aged woman in good health and CMV-seropositive. The sequencing sample was made of PBMCs. The genes are TRBV21-1 and TRBJ2-5; the DNA was not used to check the table's D call, TRBD2. The J call could be wrong; TRBJ2-7 is a better fit for the DNA end. TRBV21-1 is described as a pseudogene. This chain's CDR3 is CASSGPRERTYEQYF. In nucleotides, the CDR3 is TGTGCCAGCAGCGGGCCGCGGGAGCGAACCTACGAGCAGTACTTC.